Presented here are 6 T cell receptor beta chains from one specimen sequenced in a study of beta chain features in type 1 diabetes. Every bit of the isolated RNA underwent reverse transcription, so sequencing read expressed TCRB transcripts. Measured with immunoSEQ multiplex PCR; TCRdb has only the in-frame clones, and not every one. This sample has 20,000 to 30,000 clones; around 63% occur once, and the top ten carry roughly 4.3%. The antigens these receptors bind are not known. Whole-study results and caveats: Among all four CD4+ subsets, Type 1 diabetes patients had TCRB CDR3s that were moderately but significantly shorter.

The sample consisted of Tregs from blood. These receptors were collected from a man aged 18 to 30 with type 1 diabetes.

This clone was found once. The chain combines TRBV11-2 with TRBJ2-4; 9 bases align to TRBD1. Germline V gene data show CDR1 as SGHAT and CDR2 as FQNNGV. The V segment lost 5 bases and the J segment 2 bases; nucleotides outside the gene matches: 10. There are 17 residues in the CDR3. CDR3 coding DNA: TGTGCCAGCAGCCCAAGAGACGGACAGGGGACCAAAAACATTCAGTACTTC. Translated: CASSPRDGQGTKNIQYF.

This rearrangement joins TRBV7-2 to TRBJ2-7, with D possibly matching TRBD1 (5 bases). CDR1 is SGHTA, CDR2 FQGNSA, per germline. V was clipped by 2 bases and J by 1 base, with 9 bases between them. This CDR3 region has 14 residues. CDR3 nucleotides: TGTGCCAGCAGCTTAACAGCAGGGTCCTACGAGCAGTACTTC. It specifies CASSLTAGSYEQYF.

This chain joins TRBV10-3 and TRBJ2-1; D may be TRBD1 (5 bases). The CDR3 sequence is 17 residues long. CDR1 and CDR2 (germline): ENHRY, SYGVKD. V lost 5 bases and J 0 bases, leaving 17 bases between the germline ends. DNA of the CDR3: TGTGCCATCAGTTCAAATCAGGGTCGATCCTCCTACAATGAGCAGTTCTTC. Protein product: CAISSNQGRSSYNEQFF.

CDR3 protein: CASSYLGPRSSPLHF. As DNA, the CDR3 is TGTGCCAGCAGTTACCTAGGTCCCCGGAGTTCACCCCTCCACTTT. The V and J genes are TRBV6-6 and TRBJ1-6, with no clear D. This CDR3 contains 15 residues. V lost 2 bases to trimming and J lost 9 bases, with 14 bases between them. Germline V lookup: CDR1 MNHNY, CDR2 SVGAGI (reference sequence).

The V gene is TRBV7-2, the J gene TRBJ1-1; D is undetermined. Germline-derived CDR1 and CDR2 are SGHTA and FQGNSA. CDR3 length: 13 amino acids. Between the trimmed V and J ends, which lost 1 base and 3 bases, there was a span of 6 bases. CDR3 bases: TGTGCCAGCAGCTTAGATAGAGACACTGAAGCTTTCTTT. Translation gives CASSLDRDTEAFF.

The chain combines TRBV6-5 with TRBJ1-3, with D uncertain. CDR1 is MNHEY and CDR2 is SVGAGI in the germline V gene. CDR3 length equals 12 residues. V lost 6 bases and J lost 0, with 3 bases in between. CDR3 region: CASRSSGNTIYF. Here the CDR3 DNA reads TGTGCCAGCAGGAGCTCTGGAAACACCATATATTTT.